This T cell receptor beta chain was sequenced for a study of Ad26.COV2.S vaccination and SARS-CoV-2 variants. Germline lookup yields CDR1 MNHEY and CDR2 SVGEGT. After removal of 5 bases from V and 3 bases from J, the junction contained 8 bases not matched to a gene. The CDR3 sequence is 15 residues long. Study-wide results and caveats: Reports say spike-specific CD8+ and CD4+ T cell responses covered substantial breadth after vaccination.

Treatment: approximately 18 received Ad26.COV2.S at low or high dose, single or two shots; 5 received placebo; per-sample allocation not given. Sampling happened 63 days after the first vaccine or placebo injection. This clone showed up just a few times. Its antigen is still unknown. Clones were read by immunoSEQ multiplex PCR, and TCRdb kept only the in-frame ones, dropping some. Among 380,000 or so clones listed, around 82% were seen once. V and J are TRBV6-2 or TRBV6-3 and TRBJ2-7, with 9 bases that match TRBD1. The sequence came from a person between 18 and 60 years old who received the Ad26.COV2.S COVID-19 vaccine or a placebo. The sequences come from peripheral blood, collected in a trial of Ad26.COV2.S vaccine versus placebo. CDR3 region: CASSVTGGASYEQYF. The CDR3 DNA sequence: TGTGCCAGCAGTGTTACAGGGGGCGCGAGCTACGAGCAGTACTTC.